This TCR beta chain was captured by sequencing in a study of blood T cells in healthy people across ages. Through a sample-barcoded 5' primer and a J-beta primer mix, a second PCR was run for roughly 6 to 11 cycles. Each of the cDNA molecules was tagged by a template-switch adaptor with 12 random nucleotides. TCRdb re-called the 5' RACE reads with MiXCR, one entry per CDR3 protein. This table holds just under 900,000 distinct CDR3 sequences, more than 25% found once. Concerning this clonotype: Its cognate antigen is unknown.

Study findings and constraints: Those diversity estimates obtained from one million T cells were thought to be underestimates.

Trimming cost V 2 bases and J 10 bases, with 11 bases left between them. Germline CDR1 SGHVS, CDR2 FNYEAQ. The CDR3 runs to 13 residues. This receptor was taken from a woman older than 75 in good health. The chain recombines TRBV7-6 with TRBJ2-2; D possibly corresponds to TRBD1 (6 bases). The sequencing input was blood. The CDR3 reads CASSLSGTTELFF. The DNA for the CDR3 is TGTGCCAGCAGCTTATCCGGGACAACGGAGCTGTTTTTT.